This T cell receptor beta chain comes out of a study of response to subunit inactivated influenza vaccine. Broader study findings: That few new T cells are recruited by each seasonal influenza vaccination was the authors' suggestion.

As regards this clonotype: What it recognizes is unknown.

TCRdb processed the RT-PCR reads anew with MiXCR; each CDR3 protein has one entry. The repertoire holds some 550,000 distinct CDR3 sequences, with 20% to 25% as singletons. This CDR3 has 16 residues. Trimming removed 5 bases at V and 5 bases at J, with 20 bases between. Germline V gene lookup returns CDR1 MDHEN and CDR2 SYDVKM. The same specimen was also included in a second study, on T cells expressing NK-cell markers. This second study says: 5'RACE template switching built TCR beta cDNA with unique molecular identifiers. Repertoire data for TCR beta were derived from sorted T cells (CD3+CD56+NKG2C+, CD3+CD56+NKG2C- and CD3+CD56-NKG2C+). For a few donors, these clonotypes were likewise the leading ones in the CD3+CD56-NKG2C+ fraction. Whether expanded NKG2C+ T cell clones recognized HCMV stayed uncertain.

This chain connects TRBV28 to TRBJ2-3; D possibly corresponds to TRBD2 (6 bases). The sequences come from CD4+ T cells sorted from PBMCs, collected approximately 12 days after vaccination. The clonotype was recovered from a man between 50 and 59 years old who received an inactivated influenza vaccine. The CDR3 nucleotides read TGTGCCAGCAGTCTAGCACTCGGGAGACGGAAAGATACGCAGTATTTT. This codes for CASSLALGRRKDTQYF.